This T cell receptor beta chain was profiled in a study of T-cell memory formation after mild COVID-19. The ends were cut back, 4 bases at V and 2 bases at J, with 21 bases in the middle. The germline V gene encodes CDR1 SGHRS and CDR2 YFSETQ. This CDR3 region has 17 residues. TCRdb called the 5' RACE reads again in MiXCR, with one record for every CDR3 protein. The table has 350,000 to 500,000 distinct CDR3 sequences, 20% to 30% seen once. This TCR derives from an adult woman who had mild COVID-19 (a few samples of this study predate the infection). Cell type and time point are not known. Sequenced material: PBMCs or a T cell subset sorted from them (not recorded which). The rearrangement links TRBV5-1 to TRBJ2-5; D is possibly TRBD2 (7 bases). The DNA for the CDR3 is TGCGCCAGCAGCCCAAAGTTGGAGGGGGGGTTACAAGAGACCCAGTACTTC. Translated, it gives CASSPKLEGGLQETQYF.